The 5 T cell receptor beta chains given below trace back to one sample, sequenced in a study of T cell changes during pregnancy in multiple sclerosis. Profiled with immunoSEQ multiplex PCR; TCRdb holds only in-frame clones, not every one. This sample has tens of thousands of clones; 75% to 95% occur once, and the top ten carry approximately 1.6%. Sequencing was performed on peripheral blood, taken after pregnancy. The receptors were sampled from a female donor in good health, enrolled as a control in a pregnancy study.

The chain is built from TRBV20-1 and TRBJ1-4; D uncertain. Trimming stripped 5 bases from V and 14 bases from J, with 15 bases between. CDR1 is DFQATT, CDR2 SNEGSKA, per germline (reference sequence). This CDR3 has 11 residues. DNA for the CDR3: TGCAGTGCTTCCCCGGGGAAGTTTCTGTTTTTT. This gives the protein CSASPGKFLFF.

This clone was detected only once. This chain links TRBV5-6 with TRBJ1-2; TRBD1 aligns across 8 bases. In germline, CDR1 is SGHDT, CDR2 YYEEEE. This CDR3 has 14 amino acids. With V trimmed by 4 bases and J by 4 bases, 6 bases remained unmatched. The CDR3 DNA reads TGTGCCAGCAGCACTGGACAGGGACTCTATGGCTACACCTTC. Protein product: CASSTGQGLYGYTF.

This chain's CDR3 is CASSPSDETQYF. The DNA of the CDR3 is TGTGCCAGCTCACCCAGCGACGAGACCCAGTACTTC. The chain recombines TRBV18 with TRBJ2-5, with unresolved D. Germline CDR1 KGHSH, CDR2 LQKENI. Trimming removed 3 bases from V and 5 bases from J, with 7 bases in between. The length of the CDR3 is 12 residues.

The CDR3 DNA follows: TGTGCCAGCAGCACGGACGCAGGGGGGAGGAACACTGAAGCTTTCTTT. It yields the protein CASSTDAGGRNTEAFF. This chain links TRBV7-2 with TRBJ1-1; 7 positions match TRBD1. Germline assignment: CDR1 SGHTA and CDR2 FQGNSA. The CDR3 is 16 residues long. V gave up 5 bases and J gave up 1 base; unmatched junction bases: 10.

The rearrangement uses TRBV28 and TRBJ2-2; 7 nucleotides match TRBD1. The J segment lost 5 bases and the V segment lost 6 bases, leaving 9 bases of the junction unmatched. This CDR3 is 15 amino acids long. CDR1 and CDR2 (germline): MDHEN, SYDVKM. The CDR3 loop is CASSYNRGWTGELFF. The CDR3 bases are TGTGCCAGCAGCTACAACAGGGGTTGGACCGGGGAGCTGTTTTTT.